This T cell receptor beta chain was observed in a study of neurological immune-mediated disorders. Germline CDR1 reads MGHRA; CDR2 reads YSYEKL. With V trimmed by 1 base and J by 4 bases, 8 bases remained unmatched. The CDR3 has 17 residues. Findings of the study overall: The most TCR clonal expansion was seen in HTLV-1-associated myelopathy, and the least was seen in multiple sclerosis, which fell below healthy controls. No CDR3 amino acid sequences recurred among expanded clones across subjects, suggesting private repertoires in all groups.

Ten or more counts support this clonotype. Its antigen is not identified. TCRdb used MiXCR to reprocess the 5' RACE reads, holding one entry per CDR3 protein. The sample shows some 46,000 distinct CDR3 sequences, about a tenth of them seen only once. The chain couples TRBV4-1 to TRBJ2-3; 10 bases fit TRBD2. Sequenced material: PBMCs. The TCR comes from a man aged 70-80 years with HTLV-1-associated myelopathy (HAM/TSP). The CDR3 loop is CASSQVNKREGPDTQYF. The CDR3 DNA is TGCGCCAGCAGCCAAGTGAACAAGCGGGAGGGCCCAGATACGCAGTATTTT.